The 7 T cell receptor beta chains given below trace back to one sample, sequenced in a study of spatial heterogeneity in lung cancer (dated by TCRdb to about 2019). Receptors were amplified or captured by 5' RACE. These reads were obtained on a NextSeq 500. TCRdb trimmed public reads at Q25 via fastp, called clones via MiXCR and kept in-frame beta chains. Each entry merges the rows of one CDR3 protein and shows their most common DNA and genes. The sample contains some 15,000 distinct CDR3 sequences, around 13% of them found a single time. The leading ten clones occupy about 35% of the sample. The time point label for this specimen denotes: sample taken at primary tumor resection. Whole RNA extracted from tumor and nontumor lung tissue, or from cryopreserved PBMC samples, was used for TCR sequencing without cell sorting. The sequences come from PBMCs, collected at surgery. The receptors come from a male donor with early-stage non-small cell lung cancer.

The chain has TRBV6-5 and TRBJ2-7; 7 positions match TRBD2. CDR1 and CDR2 (germline): MNHEY, SVGAGI. The CDR3 covers 14 residues. Trimming cost V 2 bases and J 3 bases; bases outside gene matches: 4. The CDR3 reads CASSYTWTSYEQYF. In DNA form, the CDR3 reads TGTGCCAGCAGTTACACCTGGACTAGCTACGAGCAGTACTTC.

The V and J genes are TRBV10-2 and TRBJ2-1; D may be TRBD2 (5 bases). Germline V lookup: CDR1 WSHSY, CDR2 SAAADI. The CDR3 contains 14 residues. Trimming took off 8 bases at V and 2 bases at J, with 13 bases between the two ends. CDR3 in DNA: TGCGCCAGCTCAACGGGGTGGGCCTACAATGAGCAGTTCTTC. This translates into CASSTGWAYNEQFF.

This clonotype was recorded many times. This chain joins TRBV6-5 and TRBJ1-2; D gene ambiguous. V lost 5 bases, J lost 9 bases, and 13 bases lay in between. This CDR3 region has 12 residues. Germline V gene lookup returns CDR1 MNHEY and CDR2 SVGAGI. Here the CDR3 DNA reads TGTGCCAGCAGTACGAGCGGATGGAGCTACACCTTC. It yields the protein CASSTSGWSYTF.

This clonotype was observed a few times. V and J are TRBV6-6 and TRBJ2-2; D gene unclear. This CDR3 contains 11 residues. The germline gives CDR1 MNHNY, CDR2 SVGAGI (reference sequence). The V end was cut by 6 bases, the J end by 4 bases, with 3 bases between. In DNA form, the CDR3 reads TGTGCCAGCAGCCTCACCGGGGAGCTGTTTTTT. It yields the protein CASSLTGELFF.

The sample holds many counts of this clonotype. The genes are TRBV7-2 and TRBJ2-5; D is ambiguous. CDR1 and CDR2 from the germline V gene are SGHTA and FQGNSA. The CDR3 has 14 amino acids. V lost 3 bases, J lost 4 bases, and 12 bases lay in between. CDR3 sequence (DNA): TGTGCCAGCAGCTTCCAGAGCGCTGGAGAGACCCAGTACTTC. It is translated as CASSFQSAGETQYF.

By its share, this clonotype is large. The chain couples TRBV7-9 to TRBJ2-3; D is possibly TRBD2 (5 bases). Trimming removed 5 bases at V and 5 bases at J, with 11 bases between. CDR3 length equals 13 residues. The germline V gene has CDR1 SEHNR and CDR2 FQNEAQ (reference sequence). In nucleotides, the CDR3 is TGTGCCAGCAGCCGCGGGTCCTTAGATACGCAGTATTTT. This encodes CASSRGSLDTQYF.

This clonotype was observed a handful of times. The chain recombines TRBV4-1 with TRBJ1-3, with a tentative D call TRBD1 (6 bases). V lost 1 base and J 0 bases, leaving 16 bases between the germline ends. This CDR3 has 18 amino acids. CDR1 and CDR2 from the germline V gene are MGHRA and YSYEKL. The CDR3 DNA follows: TGCGCCAGCAGCCAAGGCGATCGATCAGGGGACTCTGGAAACACCATATATTTT. Protein product: CASSQGDRSGDSGNTIYF.